This T cell receptor (beta chain) stems from a study of shared clonotypes between healthy human individuals. Among the donors, all were Caucasian adults who lived in Nashville, Tennessee. CD8 memory was a combination of CD45RO+ cells and CCR7-negative CD45RA+ TemRA cells. The input for sorted-subset replicate PCRs was approximately 200 ng DNA, approximately 30,000 T cell genomes. Data came from immunoSEQ multiplex PCR; TCRdb stores just in-frame clones and leaves some out. The table lists 300,000 to 400,000 clones, over 75% of them singletons. Study-wide points: Four donors shared approximately 5% of their naive CD4 clonotypes.

To note about this clone: Its antigen is still unknown.

The V end lost 4 bases, the J end lost 6 bases, and 14 bases lay between the germline ends. Germline CDR1 and CDR2: SGHDT and YYEEEE. This CDR3 contains 13 residues. This sequence joins TRBV5-6 and TRBJ2-7; TRBD2 is a possible D gene (5 bases). Source material: memory CD8+ T cells sorted from blood. The subset is: CD45RO+ cells pooled with CCR7-negative TemRA cells. The sequence came from a man younger than 35 in good health. DNA of the CDR3: TGTGCCAGCAGCACGGACGGGGTGGGCGAGCAGTACTTC. Its translation is CASSTDGVGEQYF.